Presented here are 24 T cell receptor beta chains from one specimen sequenced in a study of blood T cell repertoires in COVID-19. Libraries were prepared by immunoSEQ multiplex PCR; TCRdb keeps only in-frame clonotypes and omits some of them. The sample includes 200,000 or so clones, approximately 83% of them seen just once. Material for sequencing was PBMCs or T cells enriched from blood (not recorded which). The receptors stem from a middle-aged man who had recovered from COVID-19.

V and J are TRBV7-9 and TRBJ2-1; possibly TRBD2 for D (6 bases). V shed 2 bases and J shed 5 bases, with 13 bases lying between them. The CDR3 totals 15 residues. The germline CDR1 and CDR2 sequences are SEHNR and FQNEAQ (reference sequence). In DNA, the CDR3 is TGTGCCAGCAGCTTACAGGGACTCCGACACAATGAGCAGTTCTTC. The encoded protein is CASSLQGLRHNEQFF.

The chain has TRBV5-4 and TRBJ2-3, with D unresolved. Germline V gene sequence: CDR1 SGHNT, CDR2 YYREEE (reference sequence). The V end was cut by 4 bases, the J end by 2 bases, with 8 bases between. The CDR3 length is 13 residues. CDR3 nucleotide sequence: TGTGCCAGCAGCCCGACTCTCACAGATACGCAGTATTTT. Encoded protein: CASSPTLTDTQYF.

The CDR3 DNA reads as TGTGCCAGCAGTTTATGGGGGAGCGGGGGATACAATGAGCAGTTCTTC. Its protein product is CASSLWGSGGYNEQFF. This chain joins TRBV27 and TRBJ2-1; 8 bases fit TRBD2. This CDR3 contains 16 residues. The junction had 6 bases not matched to a gene; V was cut back by 1 base and J by 4 bases. The germline V gene encodes CDR1 MNHEY and CDR2 SMNVEV (reference sequence).

This chain links TRBV5-6 with TRBJ2-7, with 7 bases matching TRBD2. The CDR3 length is 12 residues. CDR1 SGHDT and CDR2 YYEEEE come from the germline V gene. Trimming removed 0 bases from V and 9 bases from J; junction bases left unmatched: 3. The CDR3 sequence is CASSLAERGQYF. The CDR3 nucleotides read TGTGCCAGCAGCTTGGCCGAGCGGGGGCAGTACTTC.

This chain links TRBV5-1 with TRBJ1-1; 7 bases agree with TRBD1. V lost 1 base and J lost 1; bases outside the gene matches: 1. The CDR3 loop spans 14 amino acids. Germline CDR1 and CDR2: SGHRS and YFSETQ. This CDR3 reads CASSLRGQNTEAFF. CDR3 sequence (DNA): TGCGCCAGCAGCTTGAGGGGGCAGAACACTGAAGCTTTCTTT.

V is TRBV18 and J is TRBJ1-1; D gene uncertain. Germline CDR1 reads KGHSH; CDR2 reads LQKENI. The CDR3 length is 14 residues. V dropped 3 bases and J dropped 5 bases, with 13 bases sitting between them. As DNA, the CDR3 is TGTGCCAGCTCACCCCTGAGTGGTGTAACTGAAGCTTTCTTT. This encodes CASSPLSGVTEAFF.

The chain uses TRBV10-2 and TRBJ2-7, with a tentative D call TRBD1 (5 bases). Germline CDR1 WSHSY, CDR2 SAAADI. Between the trimmed V and J ends, which lost 3 bases and 3 bases, there was a span of 9 bases. CDR3 length: 13 residues. In DNA, the CDR3 is TGCGCCAGCAGTGATAGCAGGGACTACGAGCAGTACTTC. It is translated as CASSDSRDYEQYF.

The chain uses TRBV7-2 and TRBJ2-2, with D possibly matching TRBD2 (6 bases). Germline assignment: CDR1 SGHTA and CDR2 FQGNSA. V lost 6 bases and J 3 bases, leaving 17 bases between the germline ends. CDR3 length: 16 amino acids. This chain's CDR3 is CASRGLGGAHTGELFF. CDR3 coding DNA: TGTGCCAGCAGGGGGCTGGGCGGGGCACACACCGGGGAGCTGTTTTTT.

The rearrangement joins TRBV6-6 to TRBJ1-3; D unresolved. Germline assignment: CDR1 MNHNY and CDR2 SVGAGI (reference sequence). This CDR3 comprises 12 residues. With 2 bases removed from V and 6 bases from J, the gap between germline ends came to 5 bases. CDR3 in DNA: TGTGCCAGCAGTTACGAGGAAAACACCATATATTTT. This codes for CASSYEENTIYF.

The chain links TRBV5-4 to TRBJ2-3; D gene uncertain. Per germline, CDR1 SGHNT and CDR2 YYREEE (reference sequence). The CDR3 runs 12 residues. V lost 0 bases and J lost 4, with 3 bases in between. The CDR3 DNA reads TGTGCCAGCAGCTTGGCCTCAGATACGCAGTATTTT. Protein product: CASSLASDTQYF.

The chain couples TRBV7-9 to TRBJ1-1; 7 positions agree with TRBD1. The J segment lost 5 bases and the V segment lost 4 bases, leaving 7 bases of the junction unmatched. This CDR3 is 14 amino acids long. Germline V CDR1 and CDR2: SEHNR, FQNEAQ (reference sequence). The CDR3 DNA follows: TGTGCCAGCAGCTCACGACAGGGAGAGACTGAAGCTTTCTTT. Encoded protein: CASSSRQGETEAFF.

In this sample, this clone turned up a few times. V is TRBV20-1 and J is TRBJ2-7, with 11 bases fitting TRBD2. Germline CDR1 is DFQATT and CDR2 is SNEGSKA (reference sequence). The CDR3 contains 14 residues. The ends lost 3 bases at V and 4 bases at J; junction bases unmatched: 5. CDR3 sequence (DNA): TGCAGTGCTAGTCACGGGACTAGCGGATACGAGCAGTACTTC. Residues: CSASHGTSGYEQYF.

This chain uses TRBV6-5 with TRBJ1-2, with 7 bases aligning to TRBD1. V gave up 5 bases and J gave up 8 bases; unmatched junction bases: 8. Germline lookup yields CDR1 MNHEY and CDR2 SVGAGI. There are 13 residues in the CDR3. CDR3 sequence: CASSPTGSGGYTF. The CDR3, as DNA: TGTGCCAGCAGTCCGACAGGGTCAGGCGGCTACACCTTC.

The chain uses TRBV7-3 and TRBJ2-2; 10 bases align to TRBD1. Per the germline V gene, CDR1 is SGHTA and CDR2 is FQGTGA. The CDR3 totals 14 residues. J was trimmed by 6 bases and V by 6 bases; bases with no gene match: 4. CDR3 nucleotide sequence: TGTGCCAGCAGTAGGGACAGGGGAGCCGGGGAGCTGTTTTTT. This codes for CASSRDRGAGELFF.

The chain employs TRBV19 and TRBJ2-1; 8 bases map to TRBD1. The CDR3 spans 17 residues. J gave up 3 bases and V 5 bases, and 12 bases lay outside the gene matches. The germline CDR1 and CDR2 sequences are LNHDA and SQIVND (reference sequence). The CDR3 is CASSLFPQGAIYNEQFF. The DNA for the CDR3 is TGTGCCAGTAGTTTATTCCCCCAGGGGGCAATCTACAATGAGCAGTTCTTC.

This clone was found once. The J gene is TRBJ1-5, the V gene TRBV19; 7 bases align to TRBD1. There are 15 residues in the CDR3. Germline V gene lookup returns CDR1 LNHDA and CDR2 SQIVND (reference sequence). V was clipped by 3 bases and J by 5 bases; unmatched bases: 7. The CDR3 loop is CASSIDRAPDQPQHF. Here the CDR3 DNA reads TGTGCCAGTAGTATTGACAGGGCCCCCGATCAGCCCCAGCATTTT.

This clone was detected ten times or more. J is TRBJ1-1 and V is TRBV5-5, with D possibly being TRBD1 (5 bases). CDR1 and CDR2 (germline): SGHKS, YYEKEE (reference sequence). The CDR3 is 14 amino acids. The germline V and J ends were trimmed by 3 bases and 1 base, with 10 bases remaining between them. The CDR3 loop reads CASSSGSWNTEAFF. The CDR3 nucleotides read TGTGCCAGCAGCTCAGGGTCCTGGAACACTGAAGCTTTCTTT.

This chain joins TRBV7-9 and TRBJ2-1, with 11 nucleotides matching TRBD2. V lost 4 bases, J lost 0 bases, and 8 bases stayed unmatched. Per the germline V gene, CDR1 is SEHNR and CDR2 is FQNEAQ (reference sequence). CDR3 length equals 18 residues. Here the CDR3 DNA reads TGTGCCAGCAGCTCCCCCACTAGCGGGAGTAGCTCCTACAATGAGCAGTTCTTC. It specifies CASSSPTSGSSSYNEQFF.

The count of this clone is one. The V and J genes are TRBV5-1 and TRBJ1-5, with D hard to call. Germline-derived CDR1 and CDR2 are SGHRS and YFSETQ. CDR3 length: 13 residues. V was shortened by 4 bases and J by 4 bases, with 9 bases between the two germline ends. CDR3 DNA sequence: TGCGCCAGCAGCCCCGGAGATAATCAGCCCCAGCATTTT. Translation gives CASSPGDNQPQHF.

This chain connects TRBV5-1 to TRBJ1-2, with D unresolved. This CDR3 spans 15 amino acids. Per germline, CDR1 SGHRS and CDR2 YFSETQ. Trimming stripped 0 bases from V and 4 bases from J, with 13 bases between. The CDR3 here is CASSLGPESSYGYTF. The CDR3 DNA follows: TGCGCCAGCAGCTTGGGACCGGAGAGTAGCTATGGCTACACCTTC.

The chain uses TRBV5-1 and TRBJ2-2; 11 bases are shared with TRBD1. Trimming at V came to 0 bases and at J to 7 bases, leaving 2 bases not matched to a gene. CDR1 is SGHRS and CDR2 is YFSETQ in the germline V gene. CDR3 length: 15 amino acids. In DNA, the CDR3 is TGCGCCAGCAGCTTGGGGACAGGGGGCCACGGGGAGCTGTTTTTT. Protein: CASSLGTGGHGELFF.

The rearrangement uses TRBV13 and TRBJ1-1, with TRBD1 matching 7 bases. J gave up 4 bases and V 5 bases, and 4 bases lay outside the gene matches. This CDR3 spans 13 amino acids. The germline V gene encodes CDR1 PRHDT and CDR2 FYEKMQ (reference sequence). The CDR3 DNA is TGTGCCAGCAGCGCAGACAGGGCCACTGAAGCTTTCTTT. It translates to CASSADRATEAFF.

A single count supports this clone. The V call is TRBV11-3, the J call TRBJ2-7; a weak D match, TRBD2 (6 bases). CDR1 is SGHNT, CDR2 YENEEA, per germline. This CDR3 spans 13 amino acids. Trimming pared 5 bases from V and 7 bases from J, leaving 15 bases between. This chain's CDR3 is CASSLGGDREQYF. CDR3 in DNA: TGTGCCAGCAGCCTAGGCGGGGATCGAGAGCAGTACTTC.

The CDR3 DNA reads as TGTGCCAGCATAGACGGGACAGGGATCCCCGGGGAGCTGTTTTTT. It encodes CASIDGTGIPGELFF. The chain combines TRBV2 with TRBJ2-2; the match to TRBD1 covers 9 bases. The ends lost 7 bases at V and 6 bases at J; junction bases unmatched: 9. In germline, CDR1 is SNHLY, CDR2 FYNNEI. CDR3 length equals 15 residues.